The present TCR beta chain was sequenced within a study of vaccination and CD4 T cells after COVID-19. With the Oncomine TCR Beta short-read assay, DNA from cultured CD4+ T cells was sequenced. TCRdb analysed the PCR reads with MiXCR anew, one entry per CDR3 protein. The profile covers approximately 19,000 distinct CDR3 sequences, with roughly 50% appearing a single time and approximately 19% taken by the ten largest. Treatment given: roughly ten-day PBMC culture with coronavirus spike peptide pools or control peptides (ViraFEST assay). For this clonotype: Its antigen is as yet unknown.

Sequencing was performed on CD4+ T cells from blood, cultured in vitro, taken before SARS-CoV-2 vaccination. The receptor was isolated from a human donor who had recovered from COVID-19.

The CDR3 DNA sequence: TGTGCCAGCAGTTACCCGTTCGGGGGAACTGAAGCTTTCTTT. Protein: CASSYPFGGTEAFF. The chain joins TRBV6-2 or TRBV6-3 to TRBJ1-1; tentatively, D is TRBD1 (5 bases). Germline CDR1 and CDR2: MNHEY and SVGEGT. Trimming shortened V by 2 bases and J by 5 bases, and 12 bases separated the two germline ends. This CDR3 has 14 amino acids.